This T cell receptor beta chain was identified during a study of T-cell memory formation after mild COVID-19. Study context: The study found TCR clusters largely donor specific. Study results and limitations: Clones that contracted from day 15 to 85 were balanced CD4/CD8, while later expanders leaned CD4+. Cross-reactive memory appears to have joined, as suggested by some responding clones showing up in pre-infection memory.

Details on this clonotype: Its antigen is not identified.

After 5'RACE with constant-segment primers, TCR alpha and TCR beta cDNA libraries carrying sample barcodes and UMIs were obtained. Each CDR3 protein is one row after TCRdb ran MiXCR on the 5' RACE reads. The sample lists approximately 570,000 distinct CDR3 sequences, more than 15% occurring once. Germline lookup yields CDR1 SGHRS and CDR2 YFSETQ. Trimming removed 7 bases from V and 0 bases from J, with 10 bases in between. The CDR3 loop spans 13 amino acids. The sequence derives from an adult woman who had mild COVID-19 (a few samples of this study predate the infection). Cell type and time point are not known. The sequenced sample consisted of PBMCs or a T cell subset sorted from them (not recorded which). The rearrangement joins TRBV5-1 to TRBJ1-1; D is unresolved. The CDR3 region is CASRQFMNTEAFF. The CDR3 DNA reads TGCGCCAGCCGCCAGTTCATGAACACTGAAGCTTTCTTT.